These 13 T cell receptor beta chains came from one sample sequenced in a study of molecular identifiers for immune sequencing clone quantification. From the PCR reads, TCRdb called clonotypes with MiXCR, one entry per CDR3 protein. In the table there are around 480,000 distinct CDR3 sequences, around a fifth of which are singletons. Sequences were obtained from naive CD8+ T cells from blood, with Jurkat cell RNA spiked in. Subset: FACS-sorted CD8+CD4-CCR7+CD45RA+ naive T cells. Receptor source: a human donor in good health. Some libraries in this study had Jurkat cell RNA spiked in.

The rearrangement joins TRBV9 to TRBJ2-1; perhaps D is TRBD1 or TRBD2 (6 bases each). Trimming stripped 0 bases from V and 8 bases from J, with 12 bases between. Germline V gives CDR1 SGDLS, CDR2 YYNGEE. The CDR3 is made up of 14 amino acids. DNA of the CDR3: TGTGCCAGCAGCGTAGCGGGGGCGGCGGATGAGCAGTTCTTC. This sequence encodes CASSVAGAADEQFF. Based on the CDR3 plus reference TRBV9 and TRBJ2-1, the full variable domain is DSGVTQTPKHLITATGQRVTLRCSPRSGDLSVYWYQQSLDQGLQFLIQYYNGEERAKGNILERFSAQQFPDLHSELNLSSLELGDSALYFCASSVAGAADEQFFGPGTRLTVL.

This clonotype was picked up a small number of times. At one end the junction does not follow the germline gene, possibly because of a read error. J is TRBJ1-2 and V is TRBV7-8; unclear D gene. The CDR3 is 14 amino acids. CDR1 and CDR2 (germline): SGHVS, FQNEAQ. CDR3: CASSPLAFLDGCTF. The CDR3 nucleotides read TGTGCCAGCAGCCCACTAGCCTTTTTGGATGGCTGCACCTTC.

Note on this clonotype: A read error may be the cause here, since a much bigger clone is one base away. The CDR3 region is CASSLSGGQGQPRHF. CDR3 DNA sequence: TGTGCCAGCAGTTTGAGCGGGGGCCAGGGCCAGCCCCGGCATTTT. This chain joins TRBV12-3 or TRBV12-4 and TRBJ1-5, with D possibly matching TRBD1 (6 bases). This CDR3 is 15 amino acids long.

V is TRBV27 and J is TRBJ2-2; D not certain. This CDR3 has 9 amino acids. CDR1 and CDR2 from the germline V gene are MNHEY and SMNVEV (reference sequence). The CDR3 reads CAICGELFF. The CDR3 bases are TGTGCTATTTGCGGGGAGCTGTTTTTT.

The chain couples TRBV11-2 to TRBJ1-1, with D unclear. Germline V gives CDR1 SGHAT, CDR2 FQNNGV. The V and J ends lost 2 bases and 0 bases respectively, with 10 bases between them. The CDR3 totals 15 residues. CDR3 DNA: TGTGCCAGCAGCTTATACAGAACTTTGAACACTGAAGCTTTCTTT. It yields the protein CASSLYRTLNTEAFF.

This clonotype was detected a few times. V gene TRBV27 combines with J gene TRBJ2-5; 11 positions agree with TRBD2. This CDR3 spans 17 amino acids. Germline loops: CDR1 MNHEY, CDR2 SMNVEV (reference sequence). V trimming: 6 bases; J trimming: 5 bases; junction bases outside the gene matches: 14. The CDR3 DNA reads TGTGCCAGCAGCCAGGTCCTAGCGGGAGGCTTAGGGGAGACCCAGTACTTC. Translated: CASSQVLAGGLGETQYF.

The V call is TRBV19, the J call TRBJ2-7, with a tentative D call TRBD1 (5 bases). This CDR3 region has 12 residues. Trimming removed 3 bases from V and 5 bases from J, with 8 bases in between. Germline values: CDR1 LNHDA, CDR2 SQIVND (reference sequence). The CDR3 loop reads CASSIRGHEQYF. CDR3 bases: TGTGCCAGTAGTATTAGGGGCCACGAGCAGTACTTC.

The table lists this clonotype with a few counts. This chain uses TRBV30 with TRBJ2-3, with 10 bases identical to TRBD1. V was clipped by 4 bases and J by 4 bases; unmatched bases: 5. The CDR3 is 14 residues long. Germline-derived CDR1 and CDR2 are GTSNPN and SVGIG (reference sequence). DNA of the CDR3: TGTGCCTGGACACTGGGACAGGGGTCAGATACGCAGTATTTT. Translating gives CAWTLGQGSDTQYF. The whole variable domain, filled in from reference TRBV30 and TRBJ2-3, reads SQTIHQWPATLVQPVGSPLSLECTVEGTSNPNLYWYRQAAGRGLQLLFYSVGIGQISSEVPQNLSASRPQDRQFILSSKKLLLSDSGFYLCAWTLGQGSDTQYFGPGTRLTVL.

With respect to this clonotype: Just one base apart from a much larger clone, this may be a read error. The J gene is TRBJ1-1, the V gene TRBV25-1; maybe TRBD1 (5 bases). Germline V gives CDR1 MGHDK, CDR2 SYGVNS. The V end was cut by 1 base, the J end by 5 bases, with 14 bases between. This CDR3 has 15 amino acids. DNA of the CDR3: TGTGCCAGCAGTGAATCGCCCCGGGGGGTAACTGAAGCTTTCTTT. Its translation is CASSESPRGVTEAFF. Using reference TRBV25-1 and TRBJ1-1 for the parts outside the CDR3, the full variable domain is EADIYQTPRYLVIGTGKKITLECSQTMGHDKMYWYQQDPGMELHLIHYSYGVNSTEKGDLSSESTVSRIRTEHFPLTLESARPSHTSQYLCASSESPRGVTEAFFGQGTRLTVV.

The chain recombines TRBV11-2 with TRBJ2-1; D perhaps matches TRBD2 (7 bases). The CDR3 has 14 residues. The V gene lost 11 bases and the J gene lost 4 bases, with 18 bases spanning the gap. The germline V gene has CDR1 SGHAT and CDR2 FQNNGV. The CDR3 region has the DNA TGTGCCGGGGGCGGGACTAACGTGTACAATGAGCAGTTCTTC. Protein sequence: CAGGGTNVYNEQFF.

There are many counts of this clonotype. The chain combines TRBV20-1 with TRBJ2-5, with 8 bases that match TRBD1. The CDR3 loop spans 17 amino acids. J lost 0 bases, V lost 5 bases, and 14 bases had no gene match. Germline CDR1 DFQATT, CDR2 SNEGSKA (reference sequence). CDR3 DNA: TGCAGTGCTCCGTTGGTTTCGGGACAGGTGTACCAAGAGACCCAGTACTTC. Translation: CSAPLVSGQVYQETQYF.

Comments on this clonotype: A much larger clone lies one base from this, so it may be a read error. The V and J genes are TRBV13 and TRBJ2-3; tentative D call: TRBD2 (5 bases). This CDR3 has 14 amino acids. CDR1 is PRHDT, CDR2 FYEKMQ, per germline (reference sequence). V was clipped by 0 bases and J by 3 bases, with 7 bases between them. The CDR3 sequence: CASSLGLETDTQYF. CDR3 coding DNA: TGTGCCAGCAGCTTAGGACTAGAGACAGATACGCAGTATTTT.

Note on this clonotype: This may be a read error: a much more frequent sequence differs by one nucleotide. Here the CDR3 omits its conserved ending phenylalanine or tryptophan, so a read error is the likely source. The DNA is omitted, as the CDR3 cannot be located on it reliably, and the CDR3 follows TCRdb's listing. Here the CDR3 reads CASSLVRVESWA. The chain has TRBV5-6 and TRBJ1-1; no check of the table's D call, TRBD1, against the DNA was made. Germline values: CDR1 SGHDT, CDR2 YYEEEE. Counting both end residues, the CDR3 totals 12 amino acids.